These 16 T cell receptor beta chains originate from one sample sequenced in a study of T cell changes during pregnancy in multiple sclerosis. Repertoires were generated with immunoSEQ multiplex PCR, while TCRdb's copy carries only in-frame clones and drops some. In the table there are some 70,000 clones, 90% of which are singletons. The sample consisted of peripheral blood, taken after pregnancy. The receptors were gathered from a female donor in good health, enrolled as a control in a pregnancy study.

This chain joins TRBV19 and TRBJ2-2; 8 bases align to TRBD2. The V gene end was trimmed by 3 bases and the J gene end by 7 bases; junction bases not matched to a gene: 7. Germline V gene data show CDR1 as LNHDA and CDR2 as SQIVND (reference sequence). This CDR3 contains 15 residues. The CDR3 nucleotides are TGTGCCAGTAGTATCATCGGGGGGGCAATCGGGGAGCTGTTTTTT. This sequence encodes CASSIIGGAIGELFF.

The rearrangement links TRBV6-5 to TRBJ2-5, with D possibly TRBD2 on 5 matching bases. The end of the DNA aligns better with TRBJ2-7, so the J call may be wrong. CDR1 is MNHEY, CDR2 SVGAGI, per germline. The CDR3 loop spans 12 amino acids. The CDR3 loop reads CASTDLADEQYF. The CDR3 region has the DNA TGTGCCAGCACGGACCTAGCAGACGAGCAGTACTTC.

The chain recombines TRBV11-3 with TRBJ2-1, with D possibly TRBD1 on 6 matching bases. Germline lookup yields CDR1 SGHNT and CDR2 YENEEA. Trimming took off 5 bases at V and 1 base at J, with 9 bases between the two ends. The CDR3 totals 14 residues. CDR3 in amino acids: CASSIQGSYNEQFF. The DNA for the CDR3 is TGTGCCAGCAGCATCCAGGGGTCCTACAATGAGCAGTTCTTC.

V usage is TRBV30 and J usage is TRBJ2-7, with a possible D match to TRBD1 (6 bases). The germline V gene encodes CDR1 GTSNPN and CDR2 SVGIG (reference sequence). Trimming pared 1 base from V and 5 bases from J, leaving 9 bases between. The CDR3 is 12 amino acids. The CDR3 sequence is CAWSGQGNEQYF. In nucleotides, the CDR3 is TGTGCCTGGAGTGGGCAGGGGAACGAGCAGTACTTC.

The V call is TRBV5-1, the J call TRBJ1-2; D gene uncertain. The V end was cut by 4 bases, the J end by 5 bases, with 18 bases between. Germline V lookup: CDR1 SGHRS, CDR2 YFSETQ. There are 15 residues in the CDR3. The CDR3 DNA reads TGCGCCAGCAGCCTCGACATGGGCGGAGGGTATGGCTACACCTTC. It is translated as CASSLDMGGGYGYTF.

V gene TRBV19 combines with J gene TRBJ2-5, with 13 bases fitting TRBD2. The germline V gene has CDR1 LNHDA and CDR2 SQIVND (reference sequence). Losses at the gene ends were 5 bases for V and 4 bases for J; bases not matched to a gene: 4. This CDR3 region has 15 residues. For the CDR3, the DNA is TGTGCCAGTAGTTCGACTAGCGGGAGGACAGAGACCCAGTACTTC. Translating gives CASSSTSGRTETQYF.

This CDR3 is CASSWGPTGGDYGYTF. The DNA for the CDR3 is TGCGCCAGCAGCTGGGGACCTACAGGGGGAGACTATGGCTACACCTTC. The chain combines TRBV5-1 with TRBJ1-2, with 8 nucleotides matching TRBD1. Looked up from germline, CDR1 is SGHRS and CDR2 is YFSETQ. The CDR3 sequence is 16 residues long. After removal of 3 bases from V and 3 bases from J, the junction contained 10 bases not matched to a gene.

The CDR3 DNA follows: TGTGCCTGGATTCCGTCTTTCTCTGGGGCCAACGTCCTGACTTTC. Amino acid sequence: CAWIPSFSGANVLTF. The genes are TRBV30 and TRBJ2-6; D remains unclear. This CDR3 contains 15 residues. Germline V gives CDR1 GTSNPN, CDR2 SVGIG (reference sequence). V was clipped by 4 bases and J by 0 bases, with 10 bases between them. The complete variable domain, with remaining parts taken from reference TRBV30 and TRBJ2-6, reads SQTIHQWPATLVQPVGSPLSLECTVEGTSNPNLYWYRQAAGRGLQLLFYSVGIGQISSEVPQNLSASRPQDRQFILSSKKLLLSDSGFYLCAWIPSFSGANVLTFGAGSRLTVL.

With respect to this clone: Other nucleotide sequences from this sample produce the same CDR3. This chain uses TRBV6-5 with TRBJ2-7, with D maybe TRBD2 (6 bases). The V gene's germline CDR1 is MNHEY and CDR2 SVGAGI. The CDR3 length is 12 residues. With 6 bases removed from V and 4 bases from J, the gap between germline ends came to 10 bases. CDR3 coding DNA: TGTGCCAGCAGCCTGAGCGGGTACGAGCAGTACTTC. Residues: CASSLSGYEQYF.

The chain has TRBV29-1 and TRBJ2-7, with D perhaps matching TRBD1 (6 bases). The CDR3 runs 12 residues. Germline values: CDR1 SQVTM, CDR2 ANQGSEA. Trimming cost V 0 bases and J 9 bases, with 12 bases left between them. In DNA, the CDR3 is TGCAGCGTTGAAGATCCAGGGGCTGGGCAGTACTTC. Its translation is CSVEDPGAGQYF.

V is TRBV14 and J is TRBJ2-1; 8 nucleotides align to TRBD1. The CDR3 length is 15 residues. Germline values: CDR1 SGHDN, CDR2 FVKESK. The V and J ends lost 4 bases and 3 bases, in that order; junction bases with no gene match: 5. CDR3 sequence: CASSLRTGHYNEQFF. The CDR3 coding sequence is TGTGCCAGCAGCCTGAGGACAGGGCACTACAATGAGCAGTTCTTC.

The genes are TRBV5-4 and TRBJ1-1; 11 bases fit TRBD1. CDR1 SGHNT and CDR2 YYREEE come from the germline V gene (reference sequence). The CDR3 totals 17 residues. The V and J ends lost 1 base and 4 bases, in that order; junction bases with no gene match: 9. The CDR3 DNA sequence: TGTGCCAGCAGCTTGAGGACAGGGGGCGGATATGGCACTGAAGCTTTCTTT. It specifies CASSLRTGGGYGTEAFF.

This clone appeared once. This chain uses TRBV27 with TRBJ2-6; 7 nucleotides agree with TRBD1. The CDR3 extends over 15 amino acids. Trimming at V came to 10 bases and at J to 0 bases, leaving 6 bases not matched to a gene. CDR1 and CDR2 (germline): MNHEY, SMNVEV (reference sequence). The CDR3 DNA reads TGTGCCATTCGACAGGGTGGCTCTGGGGCCAACGTCCTGACTTTC. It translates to CAIRQGGSGANVLTF.

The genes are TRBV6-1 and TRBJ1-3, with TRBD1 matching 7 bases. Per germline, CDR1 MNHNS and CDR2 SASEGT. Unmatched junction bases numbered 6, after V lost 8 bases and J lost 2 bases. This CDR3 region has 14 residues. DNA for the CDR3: TGTGCCAGCCGTACTGGGACAGCTGGAAACACCATATATTTT. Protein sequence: CASRTGTAGNTIYF.

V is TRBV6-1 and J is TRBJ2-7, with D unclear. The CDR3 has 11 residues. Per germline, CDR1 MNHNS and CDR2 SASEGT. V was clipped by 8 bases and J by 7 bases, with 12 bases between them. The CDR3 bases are TGTGCCAGCGGTGGGTGGCGGGAGCAGTACTTC. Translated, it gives CASGGWREQYF.

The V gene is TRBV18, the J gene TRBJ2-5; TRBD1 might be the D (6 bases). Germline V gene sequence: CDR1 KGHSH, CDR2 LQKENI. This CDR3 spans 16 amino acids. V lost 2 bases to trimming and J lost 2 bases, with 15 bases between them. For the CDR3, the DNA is TGTGCCAGCTCACCATTCAAAGGACAGTCACAAGAGACCCAGTACTTC. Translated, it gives CASSPFKGQSQETQYF.